This T cell receptor beta chain was identified in a study of blood T cell repertoires in COVID-19. Across the whole study: Samples taken during acute and convalescent COVID-19 were collected in the United States, Italy and Spain. T cells, B-cell-depleted T cells, or PBMCs provided the cDNA or gDNA that served as material.

Authors' analysis steps: Amplification from reference gene primers served as the basis for estimated nucleated cell counts. The protocol was immunoSEQ multiplex PCR, while the TCRdb copy is restricted to in-frame clones and leaves out a portion. Clonal size and the V and J genes are those of that table, whereas D and trimming came from the DNA. The table records around 23,000 clones, more than 80% of them present only once. The clonotype comes from a human donor in a cohort sampled during active COVID-19. Sequencing was performed on peripheral blood.

The CDR3 DNA sequence: TGTGCCAGCTCAGAGTCTGGAAACACCATATATTTT. It codes for CASSESGNTIYF. The V gene is TRBV18, the J gene TRBJ1-3; D gene unclear. The CDR3 consists of 12 residues. Per the germline V gene, CDR1 is KGHSH and CDR2 is LQKENI. V lost 5 bases to trimming and J lost 1 base, with 3 bases between them.